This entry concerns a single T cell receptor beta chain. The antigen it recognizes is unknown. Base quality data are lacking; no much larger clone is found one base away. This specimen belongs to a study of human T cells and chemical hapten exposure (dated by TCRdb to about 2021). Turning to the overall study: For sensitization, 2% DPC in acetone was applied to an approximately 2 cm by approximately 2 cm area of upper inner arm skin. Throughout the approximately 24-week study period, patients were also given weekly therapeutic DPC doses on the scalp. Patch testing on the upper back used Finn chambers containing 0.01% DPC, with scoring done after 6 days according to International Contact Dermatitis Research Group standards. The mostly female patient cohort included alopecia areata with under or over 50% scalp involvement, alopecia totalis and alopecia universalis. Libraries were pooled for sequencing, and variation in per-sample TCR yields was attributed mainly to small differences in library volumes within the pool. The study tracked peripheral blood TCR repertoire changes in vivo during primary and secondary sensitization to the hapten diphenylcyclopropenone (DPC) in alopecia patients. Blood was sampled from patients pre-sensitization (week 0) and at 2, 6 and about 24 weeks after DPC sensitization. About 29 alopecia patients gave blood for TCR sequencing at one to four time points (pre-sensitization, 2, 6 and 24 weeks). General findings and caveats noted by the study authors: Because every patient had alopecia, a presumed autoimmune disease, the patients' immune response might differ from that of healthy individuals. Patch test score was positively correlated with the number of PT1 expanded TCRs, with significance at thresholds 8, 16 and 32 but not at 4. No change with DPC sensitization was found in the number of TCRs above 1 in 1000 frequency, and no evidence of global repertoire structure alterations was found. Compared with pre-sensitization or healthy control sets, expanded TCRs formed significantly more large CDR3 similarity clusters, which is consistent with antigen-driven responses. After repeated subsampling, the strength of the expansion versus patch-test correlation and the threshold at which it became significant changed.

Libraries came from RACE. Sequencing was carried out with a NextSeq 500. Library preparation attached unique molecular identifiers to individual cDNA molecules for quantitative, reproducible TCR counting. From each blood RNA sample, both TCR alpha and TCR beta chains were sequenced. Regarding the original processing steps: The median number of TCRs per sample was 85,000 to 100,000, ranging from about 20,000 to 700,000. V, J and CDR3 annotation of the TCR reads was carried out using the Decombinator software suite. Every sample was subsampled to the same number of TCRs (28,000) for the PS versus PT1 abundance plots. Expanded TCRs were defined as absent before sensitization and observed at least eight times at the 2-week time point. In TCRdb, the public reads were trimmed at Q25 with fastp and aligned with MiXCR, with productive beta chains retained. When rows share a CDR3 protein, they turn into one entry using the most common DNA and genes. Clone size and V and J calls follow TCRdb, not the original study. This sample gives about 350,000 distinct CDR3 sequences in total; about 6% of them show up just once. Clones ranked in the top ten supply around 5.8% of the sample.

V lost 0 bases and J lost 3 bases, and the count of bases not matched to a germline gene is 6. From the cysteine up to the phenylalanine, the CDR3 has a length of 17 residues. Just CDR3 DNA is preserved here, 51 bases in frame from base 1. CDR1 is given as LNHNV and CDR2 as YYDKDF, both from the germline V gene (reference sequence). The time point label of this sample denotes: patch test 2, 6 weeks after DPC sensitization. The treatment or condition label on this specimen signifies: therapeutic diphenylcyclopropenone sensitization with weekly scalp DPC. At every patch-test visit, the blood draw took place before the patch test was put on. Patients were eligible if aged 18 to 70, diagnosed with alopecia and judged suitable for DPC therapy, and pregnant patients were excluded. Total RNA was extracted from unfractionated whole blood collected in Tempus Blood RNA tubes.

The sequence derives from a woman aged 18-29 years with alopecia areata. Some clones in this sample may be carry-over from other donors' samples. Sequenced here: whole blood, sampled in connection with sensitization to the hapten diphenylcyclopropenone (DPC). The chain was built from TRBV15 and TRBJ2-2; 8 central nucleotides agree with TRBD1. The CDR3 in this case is CATSRDWLQGDTGELFF. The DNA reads TGTGCCACCAGCAGAGATTGGTTACAGGGGGACACCGGGGAGCTGTTTTTT.